Below, 27 T cell receptor beta chains from the same sample are listed, as sequenced in a study of blood T cell repertoires in COVID-19. Only in-frame clones appear in the TCRdb table, and some are missing; sequencing was by immunoSEQ multiplex PCR. The sample contains about 42,000 clones, roughly nine tenths of which appear only once. The sequenced sample was peripheral blood. The source is a man aged 45-65 years with active COVID-19.

The chain combines TRBV2 with TRBJ2-7, with a weak D call TRBD2 (6 bases). This CDR3 has 12 residues. Germline CDR1 SNHLY, CDR2 FYNNEI. CDR3 in DNA: TGTGCTAGCCAACGGCGGGGCTACGAGCAGTACTTC. This gives the protein CASQRRGYEQYF.

The chain combines TRBV7-2 with TRBJ1-3, with D uncertain. This CDR3 spans 16 amino acids. V shed 1 base and J shed 8 bases, with 18 bases lying between them. Germline loops: CDR1 SGHTA, CDR2 FQGNSA. In DNA form, the CDR3 reads TGTGCCAGCAGCTTAGGCAACGCGGGAGGAGTACACACCATATATTTT. It is translated as CASSLGNAGGVHTIYF. Full variable domain (rest looked up from reference TRBV7-2 and TRBJ1-3): GAGVSQSPSNKVTEKGKDVELRCDPISGHTALYWYRQSLGQGLEFLIYFQGNSAPDKSGLPSDRFSAERTGGSVSTLTIQRTQQEDSAVYLCASSLGNAGGVHTIYFGEGSWLTVV.

The rearrangement links TRBV7-9 to TRBJ2-7; D is uncertain. V was clipped by 3 bases and J by 0 bases, with 6 bases between them. Germline CDR1 and CDR2: SEHNR and FQNEAQ (reference sequence). CDR3 length equals 13 residues. The CDR3 nucleotides are TGTGCCAGCAGCTTTTCTAGCTCCTACGAGCAGTACTTC. Translation: CASSFSSSYEQYF. Complete variable domain (other parts from reference TRBV7-9 and TRBJ2-7): DTGVSQNPRHKITKRGQNVTFRCDPISEHNRLYWYRQTLGQGPEFLTYFQNEAQLEKSRLLSDRFSAERPKGSFSTLEIQRTEQGDSAMYLCASSFSSSYEQYFGPGTRLTVT.

This clone was observed once. The chain links TRBV14 to TRBJ1-2, with a tentative D call TRBD1 (5 bases). The germline gives CDR1 SGHDN, CDR2 FVKESK. CDR3 length: 15 residues. V lost 1 base and J 5 bases, leaving 14 bases between the germline ends. The CDR3 here is CASSQVTGVPYGYTF. The DNA for the CDR3 is TGTGCCAGCAGCCAAGTTACAGGCGTCCCATATGGCTACACCTTC.

This chain connects TRBV6-5 to TRBJ1-2; no definite D call. V dropped 7 bases and J dropped 2 bases, with 17 bases sitting between them. CDR1 is MNHEY and CDR2 is SVGAGI in the germline V gene. This CDR3 contains 15 residues. The CDR3 reads CASTPGIGYNYGYTF. The CDR3 DNA sequence: TGTGCCAGCACCCCCGGGATAGGCTACAACTATGGCTACACCTTC.

The chain links TRBV9 to TRBJ2-1; 9 positions agree with TRBD2. The CDR3 spans 15 residues. Germline values: CDR1 SGDLS, CDR2 YYNGEE. The V segment lost 6 bases and the J segment 2 bases; nucleotides outside the gene matches: 6. The CDR3 spells CASTVAGVPYNEQFF. The CDR3, as DNA: TGTGCCAGCACAGTAGCGGGAGTCCCCTACAATGAGCAGTTCTTC.

This chain links TRBV7-9 with TRBJ2-2; D not resolved. The V gene lost 5 bases and the J gene lost 7 bases, with 5 bases spanning the gap. The CDR3 sequence is 11 residues long. Germline CDR1 reads SEHNR; CDR2 reads FQNEAQ (reference sequence). CDR3 residues: CASSRSGELFF. The CDR3 DNA is TGTGCCAGCAGCAGGAGCGGGGAGCTGTTTTTT.

This clone is a singleton in its sample. The chain links TRBV5-1 to TRBJ2-3; 7 bases map to TRBD2. The J segment lost 0 bases and the V segment lost 4 bases, leaving 5 bases of the junction unmatched. Germline V lookup: CDR1 SGHRS, CDR2 YFSETQ. The CDR3 has 15 amino acids. CDR3 region: CASSTSGASTDTQYF. The CDR3 bases are TGCGCCAGCAGCACAAGCGGGGCTAGCACAGATACGCAGTATTTT.

V is TRBV28 and J is TRBJ2-7, with TRBD1 as a possible D gene (6 bases). This CDR3 has 12 amino acids. CDR1 is MDHEN and CDR2 is SYDVKM in the germline V gene. V was pared by 3 bases and J by 5 bases, with 8 bases between. CDR3 bases: TGTGCCAGCAGTTTCAGGGGCGACGAGCAGTACTTC. Translation gives CASSFRGDEQYF.

J is TRBJ1-2 and V is TRBV28, with D perhaps TRBD1 (5 bases). The CDR3 has 14 residues. With 5 bases removed from V and 6 bases from J, the gap between germline ends came to 16 bases. The germline gives CDR1 MDHEN, CDR2 SYDVKM. The CDR3 loop is CASSPGPRGDGYTF. CDR3 in DNA: TGTGCCAGCAGTCCCGGACCAAGGGGTGATGGCTACACCTTC.

The rearrangement uses TRBV30 and TRBJ2-1; D is unresolved. The CDR3 contains 15 residues. V was shortened by 0 bases and J by 0 bases, with 9 bases between the two germline ends. CDR1 GTSNPN and CDR2 SVGIG come from the germline V gene (reference sequence). The CDR3 nucleotides read TGTGCCTGGAGTGTACGCGAAAGCTCCTACAATGAGCAGTTCTTC. Translating it yields CAWSVRESSYNEQFF.

The chain carries TRBV6-5 and TRBJ2-7; tentatively, D is TRBD2 (7 bases). Germline CDR1 and CDR2: MNHEY and SVGAGI. The CDR3 runs to 14 residues. V lost 6 bases, J lost 5 bases, and 17 bases lay in between. CDR3 DNA sequence: TGTGCCAGCAGAATAAGGGGGGGTGGCAACGAGCAGTACTTC. It codes for CASRIRGGGNEQYF.

V gene TRBV9 combines with J gene TRBJ1-1; D not resolved. Between the trimmed V and J ends, which lost 0 bases and 1 base, there was a span of 4 bases. Germline assignment: CDR1 SGDLS and CDR2 YYNGEE. The CDR3 consists of 13 residues. The CDR3 sequence is CASSVARNTEAFF. The CDR3 DNA sequence: TGTGCCAGCAGCGTAGCTAGGAACACTGAAGCTTTCTTT.

V and J are TRBV29-1 and TRBJ2-1; TRBD2 aligns across 7 bases. Looked up from germline, CDR1 is SQVTM and CDR2 is ANQGSEA. Trimming cost V 3 bases and J 5 bases; bases outside gene matches: 4. The CDR3 loop spans 13 amino acids. For the CDR3, the DNA is TGCAGCGTTGAGGGGACTATCGACAATGAGCAGTTCTTC. Residues: CSVEGTIDNEQFF.

This clone was counted once. The chain links TRBV5-1 to TRBJ2-5; TRBD1 aligns across 7 bases. The CDR3 length is 15 residues. J lost 1 base, V lost 0 bases, and 3 bases had no gene match. Germline CDR1 reads SGHRS; CDR2 reads YFSETQ. The CDR3 region has the DNA TGCGCCAGCAGCTTGGGGGACAGCCCCCAAGAGACCCAGTACTTC. This gives the protein CASSLGDSPQETQYF.

The chain recombines TRBV20-1 with TRBJ2-5; TRBD1 is a possible D gene (5 bases). This CDR3 has 11 residues. Trimming removed 3 bases from V and 5 bases from J, with 7 bases in between. Germline CDR1 reads DFQATT; CDR2 reads SNEGSKA (reference sequence). CDR3 sequence: CSASKGETQYF. In nucleotides, the CDR3 is TGCAGTGCTAGTAAGGGGGAGACCCAGTACTTC.

The rearrangement links TRBV24-1 to TRBJ2-1; TRBD2 agrees at 11 bases. Trimming removed 3 bases from V and 6 bases from J; junction bases left unmatched: 12. The CDR3 has 18 amino acids. Germline V gives CDR1 KGHDR, CDR2 SFDVKD. The DNA of the CDR3 is TGTGCCACCAGTGATCCCCAACGAGGGACTAGCGGCCTCAATGAGCAGTTCTTC. It codes for CATSDPQRGTSGLNEQFF.

The chain combines TRBV5-1 with TRBJ2-7, with TRBD2 matching over 7 bases. V trimming: 3 bases; J trimming: 1 base; junction bases outside the gene matches: 7. Germline V gene lookup returns CDR1 SGHRS and CDR2 YFSETQ. The length of the CDR3 is 15 residues. DNA for the CDR3: TGCGCCAGCAGCTCGCGTAGCGGGCCGTCCTACGAGCAGTACTTC. Translation gives CASSSRSGPSYEQYF. Using reference TRBV5-1 and TRBJ2-7 for the parts outside the CDR3, the full variable domain is KAGVTQTPRYLIKTRGQQVTLSCSPISGHRSVSWYQQTPGQGLQFLFEYFSETQRNKGNFPGRFSGRQFSNSRSEMNVSTLELGDSALYLCASSSRSGPSYEQYFGPGTRLTVT.

The chain employs TRBV2 and TRBJ2-1; tentative D call: TRBD1 (6 bases). Germline V CDR1 and CDR2: SNHLY, FYNNEI. CDR3 length: 15 amino acids. The ends were cut back, 4 bases at V and 0 bases at J, with 10 bases in the middle. The CDR3: CASSVGTHSYNEQFF. The DNA for the CDR3 is TGTGCCAGCAGTGTTGGGACACACTCCTACAATGAGCAGTTCTTC.

The gene calls are TRBV5-4 and TRBJ2-7; no firm D call. This CDR3 is 12 amino acids long. With 4 bases removed from V and 3 bases from J, the gap between germline ends came to 8 bases. Germline V CDR1 and CDR2: SGHNT, YYREEE (reference sequence). The DNA of the CDR3 is TGTGCCAGCAGCCTCGACAACTACGAGCAGTACTTC. Encoded protein: CASSLDNYEQYF.

V gene TRBV6-5 combines with J gene TRBJ2-7; TRBD2 matches 8 bases. Germline lookup yields CDR1 MNHEY and CDR2 SVGAGI. The CDR3 has 14 residues. Germline trimming cut 5 bases from V and 1 base from J; bases unmatched to any gene: 4. The CDR3 spells CASSQRGSSYEQYF. Here the CDR3 DNA reads TGTGCCAGCAGTCAGCGGGGGAGTTCCTACGAGCAGTACTTC.

This clone occurred once. The rearrangement uses TRBV7-6 and TRBJ2-1; 8 bases match TRBD2. Unmatched junction bases numbered 2, after V lost 2 bases and J lost 2 bases. Germline CDR1 SGHVS, CDR2 FNYEAQ. The CDR3 covers 15 residues. The CDR3 loop reads CASSLSGSAYNEQFF. The CDR3 DNA reads as TGTGCCAGCAGCTTAAGCGGGAGCGCCTACAATGAGCAGTTCTTC.

The V gene is TRBV2, the J gene TRBJ2-7; 11 nucleotides align to TRBD2. CDR3 length equals 14 residues. Germline loops: CDR1 SNHLY, CDR2 FYNNEI. The junction had 5 bases not matched to a gene; V was cut back by 7 bases and J by 3 bases. CDR3 nucleotide sequence: TGTGCCAGCAAATATAGCGGGGGGGACTACGAGCAGTACTTC. The encoded protein is CASKYSGGDYEQYF.

The rearrangement uses TRBV9 and TRBJ2-1; tentative D call: TRBD2 (7 bases). Germline assignment: CDR1 SGDLS and CDR2 YYNGEE. CDR3 length: 16 amino acids. Trimming took 5 bases from V and 7 from J, leaving 22 bases between them. CDR3 protein: CASSRGGPWGVNEQFF. CDR3 coding DNA: TGTGCCAGCAGTAGGGGGGGCCCATGGGGCGTGAATGAGCAGTTCTTC. The whole variable domain, remainder taken from reference TRBV9 and TRBJ2-1, is DSGVTQTPKHLITATGQRVTLRCSPRSGDLSVYWYQQSLDQGLQFLIQYYNGEERAKGNILERFSAQQFPDLHSELNLSSLELGDSALYFCASSRGGPWGVNEQFFGPGTRLTVL.

This chain connects TRBV3-1 (or the pseudogene TRBV3-2) to TRBJ2-7, with TRBD1 matching 7 bases. The CDR3 is 15 amino acids. The germline CDR1 and CDR2 sequences are LGHDT and YNNKEL (reference sequence). Germline trimming cut 1 base from V and 5 bases from J; bases unmatched to any gene: 8. CDR3 amino acids: CASSQGQGIGNEQYF. In DNA form, the CDR3 reads TGTGCCAGCAGCCAAGGACAGGGAATTGGCAACGAGCAGTACTTC.

This clone was seen only a few times. V gene TRBV7-3 combines with J gene TRBJ2-1; 10 bases are shared with TRBD2. CDR3 size: 15 residues. Germline V gives CDR1 SGHTA, CDR2 FQGTGA. The V and J ends lost 2 bases and 6 bases, in that order; junction bases with no gene match: 4. The chain's CDR3 is CASSLLAGVPNEQFF. In nucleotides, the CDR3 is TGTGCCAGCAGCTTACTAGCGGGAGTTCCCAATGAGCAGTTCTTC.

V usage is TRBV24-1 and J usage is TRBJ2-1; D is undetermined. The germline CDR1 and CDR2 sequences are KGHDR and SFDVKD. This CDR3 has 13 amino acids. Trimming cost V 5 bases and J 1 base, with 5 bases left between them. CDR3 in DNA: TGTGCCACCAGTGGTTCTTCCTACAATGAGCAGTTCTTC. Translating gives CATSGSSYNEQFF.